This TCR beta chain was sequenced during a study of shared clonotypes between healthy human individuals (dated by TCRdb to 2020 to 2022). For the study in its entirety: The cohort included a few men and a couple of women between 18 and 49 years of age. For each donor, CD4 naive and CD4 memory were each run on three plates, CD8 naive on two plates, and CD8 memory on one plate. Blood TCR repertoires of about 5 healthy adults were deeply sequenced to estimate repertoire size and the extent of clonotype sharing between individuals. To increase sequencing depth and limit assay-specific biases, different laboratories used diverse techniques to prepare libraries and sequence TCR repertoires. Each donor's leukapheresis produced roughly between roughly 0.9 and 9 billion PBMCs. Broader findings and caveats from the paper: Only blood was sampled, and tissue TCR repertoires likely differ from those in blood. Because the study included only a small number of donors, the genetic and exposure-history diversity represented was limited. Compared with non-shared clonotypes, clonotypes shared by all four sorted-subset donors had higher generation probabilities. Pairwise subsampling indicated that sequencing depth was expected to affect the degree of clonotype sharing among donors. Incomplete sequencing was indicated by rarefaction of sorted-subset datasets, despite the large sequencing depth. About 4.5% of naive CD4, 3.5% of naive CD8, 2.3% of memory CD4, and more than 0.35% of memory CD8 clonotypes were shared across several donors. Estimated clonotype richness was generally larger for naive than for memory subsets.

CDR1 SQVTM and CDR2 ANQGSEA were looked up in the germline V gene. Cut back by 0 bases and 2 bases, the V and J ends lie 17 bases apart. The CDR3 holds 18 amino acids from the cysteine to the phenylalanine. Here the CDR3 DNA is all that survives: 54 bases in frame from base 1. Regarding this clone: There is no known antigen for this receptor. No base quality information exists; no much larger clone differs at one position.

CD8 naive samples were obtained by positive selection for CCR7 among CD45RO-negative cells, yielding a CD45RA+CCR7+ population from which TemRA cells were excluded. Healthy HIV-negative adults with no recently reported acute infections or vaccinations were included as donors. All donors were Caucasian adults living in Nashville, Tennessee, USA. After blood collection by leukapheresis, PBMCs were isolated using Ficoll-Histopaque density gradient centrifugation and then cryopreserved in the vapor phase of liquid nitrogen. Purity and quantity of every magnetically sorted T cell population were checked by analytical flow cytometry. Genomic DNA was isolated from each sorted fraction and quantified by UV absorbance on a Nanodrop 2000c. TCR CDR3 regions were amplified from genomic DNA by multiplex PCR using the deep immunoSEQ assay. For each cell subset, the extracted genomic DNA was distributed evenly across all wells of several immunoSEQ 96-well plates, and each plate served as one replicate. Each replicate PCR for sorted subsets received about 200 ng genomic DNA, equal to some 32,000 T cell genomes. The purified libraries were quantified using a Qubit 3.0 fluorometer, sized with a Bioanalyzer 2100, and then quantified again using the KAPA Library Quantification kit. Each immunoSEQ 96-well plate was sequenced on its own single-read 150-cycle Illumina NextSeq 550 flow cell. The original pipeline was this. The immunoSEQ output contained only junctional sequences without quality scores, so filtering could not match that applied to full-length reads. To assign V/J genes and CDR3, sequences were annotated against IMGT germline references using PyIR, a Python wrapper for IgBLAST v1.9. Reads were filtered out if the reads had weak V/J assignments (E-value above 1e-6), no CDR3, stop codons, out-of-frame junctions, or ambiguous translated residues. V3J clonotypes were defined by identical inferred V gene, J gene, and CDR3 amino acid sequence. The percentage overlap between two repertoires was calculated by dividing the number of shared unique clonotypes by the size of the smaller repertoire. Three approaches were used to assess repertoire richness: RTK rarefaction, the Chao1 estimator, and Recon v2.1 estimates of unobserved clonotypes. Generation probabilities were computed with OLGA for all TCRbeta clonotypes obtained by the gDNA method from several donors. TCRdb provides this immuneACCESS table in a form limited to in-frame rearrangements. Some clones are lacking; in checked studies, under half of them reflect an unresolved V gene, and why the rest are absent is not known. That table is the source of V, J and clone size, and D and trimming were worked out from the DNA. Across this sample there are about 2 million clones, with just under 95% seen only once. Together, the top ten hold more than 0.9% of the sample.

Recombination joined TRBV29-1 with TRBJ2-6, with TRBD1 tentatively as D gene (6 bases match). Sequencing input: naive CD8+ T cells sorted from blood. Taken with the paper, the label for cell subset or site translates to: CD45RA+CCR7+. The TCR sequence derives from a man aged 18 to 30 in good health. The bases are TGCAGCGTTGAAGATTGGACAGCCGACTTGGCTGGGGCCAACGTCCTGACTTTC. Its coded protein is CSVEDWTADLAGANVLTF.